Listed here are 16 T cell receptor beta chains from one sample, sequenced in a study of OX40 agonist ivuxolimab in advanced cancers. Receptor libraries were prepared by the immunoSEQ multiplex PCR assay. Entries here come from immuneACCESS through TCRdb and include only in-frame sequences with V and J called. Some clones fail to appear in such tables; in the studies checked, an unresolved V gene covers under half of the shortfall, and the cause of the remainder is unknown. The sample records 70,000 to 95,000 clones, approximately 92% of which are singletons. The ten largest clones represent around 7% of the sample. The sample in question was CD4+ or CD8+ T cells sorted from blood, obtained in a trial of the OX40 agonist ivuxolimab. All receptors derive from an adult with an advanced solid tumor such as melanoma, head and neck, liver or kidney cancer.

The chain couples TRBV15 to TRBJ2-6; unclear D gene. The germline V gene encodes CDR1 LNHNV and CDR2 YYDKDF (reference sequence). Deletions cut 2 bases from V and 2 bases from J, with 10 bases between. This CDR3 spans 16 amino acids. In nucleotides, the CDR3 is TGTGCCACCAGCAGACCCCAACGGCCTGGGGCCAACGTCCTGACTTTC. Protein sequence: CATSRPQRPGANVLTF.

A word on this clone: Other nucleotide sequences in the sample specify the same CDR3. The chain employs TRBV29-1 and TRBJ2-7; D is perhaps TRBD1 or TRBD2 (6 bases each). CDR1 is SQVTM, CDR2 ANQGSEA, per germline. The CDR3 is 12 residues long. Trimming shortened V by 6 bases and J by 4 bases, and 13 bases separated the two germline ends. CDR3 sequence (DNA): TGCAGCGTCGGGGGCCAAAATTACGAGCAGTACTTC. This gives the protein CSVGGQNYEQYF.

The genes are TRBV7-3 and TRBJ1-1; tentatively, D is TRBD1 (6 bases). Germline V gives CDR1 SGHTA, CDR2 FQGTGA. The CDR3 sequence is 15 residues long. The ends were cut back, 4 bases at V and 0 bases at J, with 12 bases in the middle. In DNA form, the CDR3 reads TGTGCCAGCAGCTCAGCCGGGACACTGAACACTGAAGCTTTCTTT. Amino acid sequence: CASSSAGTLNTEAFF.

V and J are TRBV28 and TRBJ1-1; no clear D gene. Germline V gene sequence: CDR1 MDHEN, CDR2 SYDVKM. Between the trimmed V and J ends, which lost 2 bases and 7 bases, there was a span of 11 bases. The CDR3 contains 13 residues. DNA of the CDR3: TGTGCCAGCAGTTTAATAGGGCAAATTGAAGCTTTCTTT. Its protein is CASSLIGQIEAFF.

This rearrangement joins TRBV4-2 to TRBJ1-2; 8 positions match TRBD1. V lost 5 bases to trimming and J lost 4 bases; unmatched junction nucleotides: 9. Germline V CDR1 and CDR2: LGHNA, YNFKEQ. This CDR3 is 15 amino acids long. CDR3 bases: TGTGCCAGCAGCGAAGCGATCACAGGGGGCTATGGCTACACCTTC. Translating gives CASSEAITGGYGYTF.

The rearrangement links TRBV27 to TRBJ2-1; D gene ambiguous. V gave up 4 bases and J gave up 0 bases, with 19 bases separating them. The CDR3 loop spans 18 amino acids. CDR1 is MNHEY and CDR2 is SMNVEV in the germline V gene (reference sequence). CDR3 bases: TGTGCCAGCAGTTCACTGTGGTCGGGCGAGATCTCCTACAATGAGCAGTTCTTC. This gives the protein CASSSLWSGEISYNEQFF.

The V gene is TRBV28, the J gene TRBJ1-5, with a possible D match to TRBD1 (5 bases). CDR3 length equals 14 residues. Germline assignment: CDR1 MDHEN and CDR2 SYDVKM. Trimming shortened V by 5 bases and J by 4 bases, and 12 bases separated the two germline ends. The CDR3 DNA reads TGTGCCAGCAGTATCGCAGGGACGAATCAGCCCCAGCATTTT. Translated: CASSIAGTNQPQHF.

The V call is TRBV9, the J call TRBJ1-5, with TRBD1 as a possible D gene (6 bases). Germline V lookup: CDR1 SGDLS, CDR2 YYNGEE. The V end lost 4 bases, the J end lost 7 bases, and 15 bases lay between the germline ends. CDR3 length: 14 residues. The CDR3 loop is CASSLKQGAQPQHF. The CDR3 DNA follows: TGTGCCAGCAGCCTCAAACAGGGAGCACAGCCCCAGCATTTT.

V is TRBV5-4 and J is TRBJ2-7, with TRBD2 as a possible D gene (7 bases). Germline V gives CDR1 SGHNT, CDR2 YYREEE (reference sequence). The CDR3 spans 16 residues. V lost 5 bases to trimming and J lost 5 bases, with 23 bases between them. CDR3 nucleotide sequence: TGTGCCAGCAGTCCGCCGGGGGGCCCACTTAGTAACGAGCAGTACTTC. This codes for CASSPPGGPLSNEQYF.

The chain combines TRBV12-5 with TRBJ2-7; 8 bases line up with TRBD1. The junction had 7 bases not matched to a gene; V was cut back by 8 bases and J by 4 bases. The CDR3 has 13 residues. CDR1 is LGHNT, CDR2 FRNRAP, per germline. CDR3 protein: CASWGTGRYEQYF. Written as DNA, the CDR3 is TGTGCTAGTTGGGGGACAGGCAGGTACGAGCAGTACTTC.

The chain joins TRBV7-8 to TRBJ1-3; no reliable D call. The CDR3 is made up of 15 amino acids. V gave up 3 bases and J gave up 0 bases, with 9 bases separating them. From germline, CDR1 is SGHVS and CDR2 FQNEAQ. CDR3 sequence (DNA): TGTGCCAGCAGCTTTGCAGGAACCTCTGGAAACACCATATATTTT. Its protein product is CASSFAGTSGNTIYF. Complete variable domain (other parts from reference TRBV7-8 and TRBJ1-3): GAGVSQSPRYKVAKRGQDVALRCDPISGHVSLFWYQQALGQGPEFLTYFQNEAQLDKSGLPSDRFFAERPEGSVSTLKIQRTQQEDSAVYLCASSFAGTSGNTIYFGEGSWLTVV.

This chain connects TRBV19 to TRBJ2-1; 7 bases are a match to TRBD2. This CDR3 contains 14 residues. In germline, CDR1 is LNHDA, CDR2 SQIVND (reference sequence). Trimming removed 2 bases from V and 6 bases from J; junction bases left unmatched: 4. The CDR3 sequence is CASSIKAGANEQFF. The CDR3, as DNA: TGTGCCAGTAGTATAAAGGCGGGAGCCAATGAGCAGTTCTTC.

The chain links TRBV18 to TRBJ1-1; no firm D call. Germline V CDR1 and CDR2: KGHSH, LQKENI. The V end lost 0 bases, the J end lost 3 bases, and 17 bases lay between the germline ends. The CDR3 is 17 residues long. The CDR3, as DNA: TGTGCCAGCTCACCACCAATTCAGCGCCACGGGGACACTGAAGCTTTCTTT. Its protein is CASSPPIQRHGDTEAFF.

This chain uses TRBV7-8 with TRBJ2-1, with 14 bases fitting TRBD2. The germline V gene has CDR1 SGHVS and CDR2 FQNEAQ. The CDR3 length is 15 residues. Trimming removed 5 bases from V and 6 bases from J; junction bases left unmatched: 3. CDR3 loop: CASSGGTSGSNEQFF. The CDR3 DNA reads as TGTGCCAGCAGCGGCGGGACTAGCGGGAGCAATGAGCAGTTCTTC.

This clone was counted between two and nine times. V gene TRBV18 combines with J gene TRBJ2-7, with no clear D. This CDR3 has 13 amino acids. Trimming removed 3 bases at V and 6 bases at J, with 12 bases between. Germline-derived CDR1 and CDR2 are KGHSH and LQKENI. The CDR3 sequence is CASSPGGRSEQYF. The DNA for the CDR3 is TGTGCCAGCTCACCGGGCGGCCGGAGCGAGCAGTACTTC.

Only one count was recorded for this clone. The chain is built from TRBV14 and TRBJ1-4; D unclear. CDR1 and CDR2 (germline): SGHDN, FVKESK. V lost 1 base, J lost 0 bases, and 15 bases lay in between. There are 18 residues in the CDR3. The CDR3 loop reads CASSQGRAVLATNEKLFF. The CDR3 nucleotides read TGTGCCAGCAGCCAAGGAAGGGCGGTACTTGCAACTAATGAAAAACTGTTTTTT. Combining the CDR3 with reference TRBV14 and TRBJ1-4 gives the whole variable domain EAGVTQFPSHSVIEKGQTVTLRCDPISGHDNLYWYRRVMGKEIKFLLHFVKESKQDESGMPNNRFLAERTGGTYSTLKVQPAELEDSGVYFCASSQGRAVLATNEKLFFGSGTQLSVL.